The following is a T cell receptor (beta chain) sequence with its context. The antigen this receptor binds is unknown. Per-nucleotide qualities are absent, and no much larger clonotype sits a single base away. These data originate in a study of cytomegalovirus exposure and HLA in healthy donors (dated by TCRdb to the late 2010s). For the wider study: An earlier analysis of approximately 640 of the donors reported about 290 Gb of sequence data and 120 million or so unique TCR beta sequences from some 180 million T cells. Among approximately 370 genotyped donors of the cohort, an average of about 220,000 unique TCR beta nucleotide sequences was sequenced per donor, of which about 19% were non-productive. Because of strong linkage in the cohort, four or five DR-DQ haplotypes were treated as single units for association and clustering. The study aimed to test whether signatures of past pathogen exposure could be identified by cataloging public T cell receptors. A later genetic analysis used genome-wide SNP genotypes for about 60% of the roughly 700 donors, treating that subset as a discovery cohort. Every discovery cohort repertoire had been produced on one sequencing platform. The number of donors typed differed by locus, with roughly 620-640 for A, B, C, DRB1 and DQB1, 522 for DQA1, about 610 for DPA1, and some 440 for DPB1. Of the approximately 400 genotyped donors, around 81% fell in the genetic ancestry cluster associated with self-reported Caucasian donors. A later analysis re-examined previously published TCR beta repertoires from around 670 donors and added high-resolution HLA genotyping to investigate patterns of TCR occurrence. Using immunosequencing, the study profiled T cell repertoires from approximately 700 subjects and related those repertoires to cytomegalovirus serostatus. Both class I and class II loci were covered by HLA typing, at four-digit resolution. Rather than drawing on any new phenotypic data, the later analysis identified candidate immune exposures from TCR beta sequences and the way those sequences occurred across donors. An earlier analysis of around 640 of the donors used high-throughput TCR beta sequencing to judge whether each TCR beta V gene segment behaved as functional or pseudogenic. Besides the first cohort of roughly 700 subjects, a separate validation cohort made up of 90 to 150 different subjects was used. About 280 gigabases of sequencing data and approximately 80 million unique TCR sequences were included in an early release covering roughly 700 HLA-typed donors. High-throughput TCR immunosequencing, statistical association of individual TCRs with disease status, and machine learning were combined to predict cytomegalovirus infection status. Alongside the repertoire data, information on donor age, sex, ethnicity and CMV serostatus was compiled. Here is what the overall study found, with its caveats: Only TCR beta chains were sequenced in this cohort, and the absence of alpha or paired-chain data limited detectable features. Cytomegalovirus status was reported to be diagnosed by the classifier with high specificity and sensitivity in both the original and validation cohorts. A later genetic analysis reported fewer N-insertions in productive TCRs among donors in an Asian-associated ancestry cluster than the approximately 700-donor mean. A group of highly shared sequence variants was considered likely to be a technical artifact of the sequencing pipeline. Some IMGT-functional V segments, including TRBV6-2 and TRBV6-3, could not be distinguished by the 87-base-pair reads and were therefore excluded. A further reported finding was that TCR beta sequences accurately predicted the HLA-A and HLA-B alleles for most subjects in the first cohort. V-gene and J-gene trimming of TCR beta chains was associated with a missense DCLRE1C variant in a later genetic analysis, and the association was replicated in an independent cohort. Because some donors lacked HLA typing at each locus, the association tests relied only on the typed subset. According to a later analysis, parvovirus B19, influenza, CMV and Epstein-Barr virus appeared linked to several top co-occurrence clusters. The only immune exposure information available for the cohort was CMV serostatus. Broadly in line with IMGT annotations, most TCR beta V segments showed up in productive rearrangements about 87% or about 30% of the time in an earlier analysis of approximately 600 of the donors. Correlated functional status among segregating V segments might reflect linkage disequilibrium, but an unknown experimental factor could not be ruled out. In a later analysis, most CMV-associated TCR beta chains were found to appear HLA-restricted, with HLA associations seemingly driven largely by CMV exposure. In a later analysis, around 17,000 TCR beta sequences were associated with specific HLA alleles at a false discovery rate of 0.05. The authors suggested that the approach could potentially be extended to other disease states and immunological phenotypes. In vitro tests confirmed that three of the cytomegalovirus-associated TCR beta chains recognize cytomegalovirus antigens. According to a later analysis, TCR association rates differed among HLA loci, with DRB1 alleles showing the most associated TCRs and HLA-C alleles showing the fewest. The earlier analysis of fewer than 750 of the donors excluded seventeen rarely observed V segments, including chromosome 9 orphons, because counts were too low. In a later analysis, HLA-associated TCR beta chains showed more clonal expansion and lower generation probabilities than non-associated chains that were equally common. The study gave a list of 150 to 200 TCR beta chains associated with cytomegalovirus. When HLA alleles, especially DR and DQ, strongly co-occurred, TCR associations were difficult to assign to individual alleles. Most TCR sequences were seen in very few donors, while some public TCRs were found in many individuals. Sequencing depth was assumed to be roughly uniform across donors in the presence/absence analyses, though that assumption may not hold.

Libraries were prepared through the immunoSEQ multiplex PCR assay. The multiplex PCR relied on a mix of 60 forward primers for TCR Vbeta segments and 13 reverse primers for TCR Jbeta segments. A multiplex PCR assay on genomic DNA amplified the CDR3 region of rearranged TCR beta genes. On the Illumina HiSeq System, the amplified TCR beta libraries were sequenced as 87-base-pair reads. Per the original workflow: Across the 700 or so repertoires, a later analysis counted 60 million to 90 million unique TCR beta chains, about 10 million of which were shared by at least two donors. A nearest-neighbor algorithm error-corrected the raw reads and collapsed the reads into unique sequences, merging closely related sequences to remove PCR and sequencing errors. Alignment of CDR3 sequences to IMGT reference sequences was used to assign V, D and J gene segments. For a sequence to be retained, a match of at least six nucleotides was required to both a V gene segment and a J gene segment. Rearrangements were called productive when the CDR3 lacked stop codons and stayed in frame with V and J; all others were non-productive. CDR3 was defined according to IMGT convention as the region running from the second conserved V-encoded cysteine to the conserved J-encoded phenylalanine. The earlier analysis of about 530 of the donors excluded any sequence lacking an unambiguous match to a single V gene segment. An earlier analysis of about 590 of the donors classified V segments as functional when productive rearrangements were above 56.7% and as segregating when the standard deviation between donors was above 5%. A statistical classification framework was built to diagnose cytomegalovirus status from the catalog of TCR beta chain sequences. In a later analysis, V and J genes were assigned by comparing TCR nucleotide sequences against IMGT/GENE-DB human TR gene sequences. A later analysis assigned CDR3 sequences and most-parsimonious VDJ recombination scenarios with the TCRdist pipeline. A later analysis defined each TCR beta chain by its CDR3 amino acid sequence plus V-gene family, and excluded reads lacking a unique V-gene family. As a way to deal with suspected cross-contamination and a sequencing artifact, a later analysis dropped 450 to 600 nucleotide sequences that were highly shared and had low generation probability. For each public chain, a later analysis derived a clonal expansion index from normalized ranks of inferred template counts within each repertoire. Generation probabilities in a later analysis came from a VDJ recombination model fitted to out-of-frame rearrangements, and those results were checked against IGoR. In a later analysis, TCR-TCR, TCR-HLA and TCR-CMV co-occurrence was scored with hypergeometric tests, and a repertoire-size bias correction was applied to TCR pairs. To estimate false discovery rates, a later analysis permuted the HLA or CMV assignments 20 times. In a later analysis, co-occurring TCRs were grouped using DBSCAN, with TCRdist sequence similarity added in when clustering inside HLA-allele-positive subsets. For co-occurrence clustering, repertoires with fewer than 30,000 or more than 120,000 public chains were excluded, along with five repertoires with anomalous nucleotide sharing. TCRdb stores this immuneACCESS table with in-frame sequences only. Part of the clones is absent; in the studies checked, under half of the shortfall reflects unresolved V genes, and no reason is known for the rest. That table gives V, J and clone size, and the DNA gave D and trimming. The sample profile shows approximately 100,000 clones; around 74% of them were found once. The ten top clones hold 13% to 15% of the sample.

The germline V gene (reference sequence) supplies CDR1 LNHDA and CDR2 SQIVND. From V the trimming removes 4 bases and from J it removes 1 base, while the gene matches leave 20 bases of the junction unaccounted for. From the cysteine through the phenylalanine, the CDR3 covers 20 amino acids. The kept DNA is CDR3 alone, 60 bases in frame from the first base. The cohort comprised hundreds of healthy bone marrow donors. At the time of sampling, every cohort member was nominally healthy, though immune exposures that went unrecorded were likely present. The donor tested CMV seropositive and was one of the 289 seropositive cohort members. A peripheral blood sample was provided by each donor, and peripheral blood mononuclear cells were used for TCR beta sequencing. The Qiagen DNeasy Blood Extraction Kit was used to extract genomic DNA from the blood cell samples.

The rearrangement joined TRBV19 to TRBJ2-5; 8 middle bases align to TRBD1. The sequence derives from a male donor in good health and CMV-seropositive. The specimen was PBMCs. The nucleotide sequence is TGTGCCAGTAGTAATAAGGCAGGGGGCGACTTTTTCTCCCTCCAAGAGACCCAGTACTTC. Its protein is CASSNKAGGDFFSLQETQYF.